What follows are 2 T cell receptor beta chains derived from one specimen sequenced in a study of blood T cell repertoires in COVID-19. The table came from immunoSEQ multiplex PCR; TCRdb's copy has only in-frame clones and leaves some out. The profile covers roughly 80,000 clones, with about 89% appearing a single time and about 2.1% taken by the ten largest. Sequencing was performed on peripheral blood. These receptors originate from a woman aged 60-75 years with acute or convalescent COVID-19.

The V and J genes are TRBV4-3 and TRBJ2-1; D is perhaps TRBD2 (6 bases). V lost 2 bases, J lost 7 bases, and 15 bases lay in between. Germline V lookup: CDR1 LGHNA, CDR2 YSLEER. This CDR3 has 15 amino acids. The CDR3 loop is CASSQWGVGGNEQFF. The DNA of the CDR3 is TGCGCCAGCAGCCAATGGGGGGTTGGGGGAAATGAGCAGTTCTTC.

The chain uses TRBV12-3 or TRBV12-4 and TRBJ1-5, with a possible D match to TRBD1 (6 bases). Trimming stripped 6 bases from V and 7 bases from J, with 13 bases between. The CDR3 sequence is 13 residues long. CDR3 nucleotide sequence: TGTGCCAGCAGCCAGGACAGCCAGCAGCCCCAGCATTTT. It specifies CASSQDSQQPQHF.